This T cell receptor (beta chain) was sequenced in a study of blood T cell repertoires in COVID-19. Study at large: PBMCs, B-cell-depleted T cells, or T cells were the source of the cDNA or gDNA that made up the material.

CDR3 size: 15 residues. The assay was immunoSEQ multiplex PCR, and TCRdb's table has in-frame clones only and misses some. Of tens of thousands of clones listed, about 76% are singletons. The chain couples TRBV21-1 to TRBJ2-7; TRBD1 is the table's D call and was not checked against the DNA. TRBV21-1 constitutes a pseudogene. The sequence was obtained from a man older than 75 with acute or convalescent COVID-19. The sample consisted of peripheral blood. CDR3 sequence (DNA): TGTGCCAGCAGCAAACGACAGGCAGGGGACTACGAGCAGTACTTC. This sequence encodes CASSKRQAGDYEQYF.